The 27 T cell receptor beta chains in this list originate from one sample, sequenced in a study of cytomegalovirus exposure and HLA in healthy donors. Here immunoSEQ multiplex PCR was the method, and the copy in TCRdb shows in-frame clones only, minus some. The sample records fewer than 55,000 clones, roughly 92% being singletons. Sequences were obtained from PBMCs. The receptors here all came from a man between 18 and 29 years old in good health and CMV-seronegative.

The chain couples TRBV5-1 to TRBJ1-1, with D perhaps TRBD1 (6 bases). The V end was cut by 3 bases, the J end by 1 base, with 13 bases between. The CDR3 spans 15 residues. Germline CDR1 SGHRS, CDR2 YFSETQ. In DNA, the CDR3 is TGCGCCAGCAGCTCCCGGGGACAACAGAACACTGAAGCTTTCTTT. It yields the protein CASSSRGQQNTEAFF.

V and J are TRBV11-2 and TRBJ2-1; 9 bases are a match to TRBD2. The CDR3 contains 17 residues. After removal of 4 bases from V and 1 base from J, the junction contained 8 bases not matched to a gene. CDR1 and CDR2 (germline): SGHAT, FQNNGV. This chain's CDR3 is CASSWGGLADSYNEQFF. In nucleotides, the CDR3 is TGTGCCAGCAGCTGGGGGGGACTAGCTGATTCCTACAATGAGCAGTTCTTC.

This clone was detected only once. CDR3 protein: CAISESWLIAGVRTGELFF. The CDR3 DNA is TGTGCCATCAGTGAGTCGTGGTTAATAGCGGGAGTACGCACCGGGGAGCTGTTTTTT. The rearrangement uses TRBV10-3 and TRBJ2-2; TRBD2 agrees at 9 bases. The CDR3 is 19 amino acids. Germline V gene data show CDR1 as ENHRY and CDR2 as SYGVKD. Trimming took 0 bases from V and 4 from J; bases not matched to a gene: 12.

This clone was observed a single time. This chain connects TRBV5-4 to TRBJ2-5; 7 nucleotides line up with TRBD1. CDR1 SGHNT and CDR2 YYREEE come from the germline V gene (reference sequence). The CDR3 length is 12 residues. The V segment lost 9 bases and the J segment 3 bases; nucleotides outside the gene matches: 5. This CDR3 reads CATQGFEETQYF. In DNA form, the CDR3 reads TGTGCCACACAGGGGTTCGAAGAGACCCAGTACTTC. Together with reference TRBV5-4 and TRBJ2-5, the CDR3 gives the full variable domain: ETGVTQSPTHLIKTRGQQVTLRCSSQSGHNTVSWYQQALGQGPQFIFQYYREEENGRGNFPPRFSGLQFPNYSSELNVNALELDDSALYLCATQGFEETQYFGPGTRLLVL.

The rearrangement links TRBV28 to TRBJ1-1, with D uncertain. The germline CDR1 and CDR2 sequences are MDHEN and SYDVKM. This CDR3 has 13 residues. V was cut by 3 bases and J by 6 bases, with 11 bases left in between. The CDR3 loop is CASSFPSRAEAFF. The DNA of the CDR3 is TGTGCCAGCAGTTTCCCCTCCCGGGCTGAAGCTTTCTTT.

The chain couples TRBV9 to TRBJ1-1; the match to TRBD1 covers 11 bases. This CDR3 spans 15 amino acids. Unmatched junction bases numbered 6, after V lost 7 bases and J lost 1 base. CDR1 and CDR2 from the germline V gene are SGDLS and YYNGEE. CDR3 sequence: CASSRTGGENTEAFF. The CDR3 DNA reads as TGTGCCAGCTCCCGGACAGGGGGCGAGAACACTGAAGCTTTCTTT.

The genes are TRBV10-2 and TRBJ2-1; 9 bases line up with TRBD2. Germline CDR1 reads WSHSY; CDR2 reads SAAADI. Unmatched junction bases numbered 11, after V lost 6 bases and J lost 8 bases. This CDR3 comprises 15 residues. The chain's CDR3 is CASRGLAGRWDEQFF. The DNA of the CDR3 is TGCGCCAGCAGAGGGCTAGCGGGGAGATGGGATGAGCAGTTCTTC.

The chain recombines TRBV5-1 with TRBJ2-5, with a possible D match to TRBD2 (6 bases). V lost 2 bases and J lost 4, with 27 bases in between. CDR3 size: 19 residues. Germline V gene data show CDR1 as SGHRS and CDR2 as YFSETQ. CDR3 nucleotide sequence: TGCGCCAGCAGCTTTCTTTCCCCTAGCGTCCTCTCGGGTAGAGAGACCCAGTACTTC. Residues: CASSFLSPSVLSGRETQYF.

The chain carries TRBV27 and TRBJ2-5; the D is unclear. The V gene's germline CDR1 is MNHEY and CDR2 SMNVEV (reference sequence). V was shortened by 7 bases and J by 5 bases, with 8 bases between the two germline ends. The CDR3 length is 11 residues. The CDR3 DNA reads as TGTGCCAGCAAGCGAAAGGAGACCCAGTACTTC. It is translated as CASKRKETQYF.

The V gene is TRBV12-5, the J gene TRBJ2-2, with 8 bases aligning to TRBD1. Trimming cost V 4 bases and J 6 bases; bases outside gene matches: 4. This CDR3 has 14 amino acids. Looked up from germline, CDR1 is LGHNT and CDR2 is FRNRAP. CDR3 nucleotides: TGTGCTAGTGGTTCCGGACAGGGACCCGGGGAGCTGTTTTTT. Translating gives CASGSGQGPGELFF.

The chain is built from TRBV18 and TRBJ2-2; a possible D gene is TRBD1 (5 bases). The CDR3 spans 14 residues. CDR1 KGHSH and CDR2 LQKENI come from the germline V gene. V was cut by 0 bases and J by 4 bases, with 6 bases left in between. CDR3 in amino acids: CASSPPDSTGELFF. The CDR3 DNA follows: TGTGCCAGCTCACCACCCGACAGCACCGGGGAGCTGTTTTTT. Full variable domain (remainder filled in from reference TRBV18 and TRBJ2-2): NAGVMQNPRHLVRRRGQEARLRCSPMKGHSHVYWYRQLPEEGLKFMVYLQKENIIDESGMPKERFSAEFPKEGPSILRIQQVVRGDSAAYFCASSPPDSTGELFFGEGSRLTVL.

The chain uses TRBV27 and TRBJ2-3, with TRBD2 matching 14 bases. Germline lookup yields CDR1 MNHEY and CDR2 SMNVEV (reference sequence). Germline trimming cut 4 bases from V and 4 bases from J; bases unmatched to any gene: 4. The CDR3 covers 16 residues. CDR3 amino acids: CASSWTSGRPPDTQYF. CDR3 coding DNA: TGTGCCAGCAGTTGGACTAGCGGGAGGCCTCCAGATACGCAGTATTTT.

This clone occurred once. The CDR3 DNA is TGCGCCAGCAGCTACCGACAGGGGGGTGGCTACACCTTC. As protein: CASSYRQGGGYTF. The V call is TRBV5-1, the J call TRBJ1-2; TRBD1 matches at 9 bases. The CDR3 sequence is 13 residues long. Trimming at V came to 3 bases and at J to 7 bases, leaving 4 bases not matched to a gene. Germline assignment: CDR1 SGHRS and CDR2 YFSETQ.

The chain couples TRBV27 to TRBJ1-2; maybe TRBD1 (5 bases). The germline V gene has CDR1 MNHEY and CDR2 SMNVEV (reference sequence). V shed 3 bases and J shed 4 bases, with 9 bases lying between them. CDR3 size: 13 residues. The CDR3 nucleotides read TGTGCCAGCAGTTTGGGGCTCCTCTATGGCTACACCTTC. This codes for CASSLGLLYGYTF.

This clone was seen only once. As DNA, the CDR3 is TGTGCCAGCAGTCCGATCCTGGGACAGGGGGGACCCTATGGCTACACCTTC. It is translated as CASSPILGQGGPYGYTF. V is TRBV28 and J is TRBJ1-2, with 11 bases fitting TRBD1. The CDR3 length is 17 residues. V was pared by 5 bases and J by 4 bases, with 12 bases of the junction left unmatched. Germline V CDR1 and CDR2: MDHEN, SYDVKM.

This sequence joins TRBV5-1 and TRBJ2-5, with 7 nucleotides matching TRBD2. Losses at the gene ends were 5 bases for V and 2 bases for J; bases not matched to a gene: 6. The CDR3 runs to 14 residues. Germline V gene lookup returns CDR1 SGHRS and CDR2 YFSETQ. The CDR3 region is CASSPGTIQETQYF. In DNA form, the CDR3 reads TGCGCCAGCAGTCCTGGGACTATACAAGAGACCCAGTACTTC.

This clone was seen a handful of times. The genes are TRBV9 and TRBJ2-1, with D unresolved. The CDR3 contains 13 residues. In germline, CDR1 is SGDLS, CDR2 YYNGEE. V lost 1 base, J lost 8 bases, and 10 bases lay in between. Here the CDR3 DNA reads TGTGCCAGCAGCGTAAGTCAGAACGATGAGCAGTTCTTC. Translation gives CASSVSQNDEQFF.

The chain has TRBV5-1 and TRBJ2-7, with TRBD1 as a possible D gene (5 bases). V lost 4 bases and J 4 bases, leaving 30 bases between the germline ends. The CDR3 sequence is 19 residues long. Germline V gives CDR1 SGHRS, CDR2 YFSETQ. The CDR3 region has the DNA TGCGCCAGCAGCGCAGCCAGGGAAGGCCCCCGCCTAACTTCTTACGAGCAGTACTTC. Translation gives CASSAAREGPRLTSYEQYF.

This clone is a singleton in its sample. The rearrangement links TRBV11-3 to TRBJ2-7; tentatively, D is TRBD2 (6 bases). This CDR3 has 16 amino acids. Trimming took off 1 base at V and 3 bases at J, with 16 bases between the two ends. CDR1 and CDR2 (germline): SGHNT, YENEEA. The chain's CDR3 is CASSLGSRDWSYEQYF. CDR3 coding DNA: TGTGCCAGCAGCTTAGGTTCCCGGGACTGGAGCTACGAGCAGTACTTC. The full variable domain, in which reference TRBV11-3 and TRBJ2-7 provide the parts outside the CDR3, is EAGVVQSPRYKIIEKKQPVAFWCNPISGHNTLYWYLQNLGQGPELLIRYENEEAVDDSQLPKDRFSAERLKGVDSTLKIQPAELGDSAVYLCASSLGSRDWSYEQYFGPGTRLTVT.

A single count supports this clone. The V and J genes are TRBV18 and TRBJ2-3; possible D gene TRBD1, 5 bases. The CDR3 is 14 residues long. V lost 7 bases, J lost 1 base, and 12 bases lay in between. The V gene's germline CDR1 is KGHSH and CDR2 LQKENI. The CDR3 reads CASWTIQRTDTQYF. CDR3 bases: TGTGCCAGCTGGACAATCCAACGCACAGATACGCAGTATTTT.

V and J are TRBV7-2 and TRBJ2-1, with D unresolved. Germline V gene lookup returns CDR1 SGHTA and CDR2 FQGNSA. V was clipped by 2 bases and J by 6 bases, with 8 bases between them. The CDR3 covers 13 residues. CDR3 bases: TGTGCCAGCAGCTTATATACAACCAATGAGCAGTTCTTC. Translated, it gives CASSLYTTNEQFF.

Of note for this clone: The junction differs from germline at one of its ends, possibly a read error. The chain combines TRBV7-7 with TRBJ2-2; D is unresolved. Per the germline V gene, CDR1 is SSHAT and CDR2 is FNYEAQ (reference sequence). The CDR3 has 17 amino acids. This chain's CDR3 is CASSPNSIWRTSGELFF. The CDR3 region has the DNA TGTGCTAGCAGCCCTAACTCTATCTGGAGAACATCCGGGGAGCTGTTTTTT.

The chain recombines TRBV10-1 with TRBJ1-1; weak D call: TRBD1 (6 bases). The CDR3 contains 13 residues. V dropped 4 bases and J dropped 5 bases, with 11 bases sitting between them. Germline V gives CDR1 WNHNN, CDR2 SYGVQD (reference sequence). The chain's CDR3 is CASSGYRETEAFF. For the CDR3, the DNA is TGCGCCAGCAGTGGATACAGGGAAACTGAAGCTTTCTTT.

The rearrangement joins TRBV27 to TRBJ2-1; weak D call: TRBD2 (5 bases). Germline CDR1 reads MNHEY; CDR2 reads SMNVEV (reference sequence). The CDR3 loop spans 11 amino acids. V lost 5 bases to trimming and J lost 10 bases, with 9 bases between them. The CDR3 loop reads CASSLGSEQFF. The CDR3 bases are TGTGCCAGCAGTCTAGGGAGCGAGCAGTTCTTC.

This chain uses TRBV7-2 with TRBJ2-7, with 12 positions matching TRBD2. The CDR3 runs 15 residues. CDR1 and CDR2 from the germline V gene are SGHTA and FQGNSA. After removal of 1 base from V and 5 bases from J, the junction contained 3 bases not matched to a gene. Written as DNA, the CDR3 is TGTGCCAGCAGCTTAGTGGGACTAGCGGGCGACGAGCAGTACTTC. This encodes CASSLVGLAGDEQYF.

CDR3 nucleotide sequence: TGTGCCAGCAGTCACACGGGGGGTTGGTACTTC. This sequence encodes CASSHTGGWYF. This chain connects TRBV28 to TRBJ2-7; 7 nucleotides match TRBD2. With 5 bases clipped from V and 12 bases from J, the junction kept 7 bases outside the gene matches. Germline V gives CDR1 MDHEN, CDR2 SYDVKM. The CDR3 length is 11 residues.

The rearrangement joins TRBV28 to TRBJ1-1, with D tentatively TRBD1 (6 bases). Trimming took 10 bases from V and 0 from J, leaving 12 bases between them. CDR1 MDHEN and CDR2 SYDVKM come from the germline V gene. The CDR3 loop spans 13 amino acids. CDR3 sequence: CATTDSLNTEAFF. In nucleotides, the CDR3 is TGTGCCACTACGGACAGTTTGAACACTGAAGCTTTCTTT. Full variable domain (missing parts from reference TRBV28 and TRBJ1-1): DVKVTQSSRYLVKRTGEKVFLECVQDMDHENMFWYRQDPGLGLRLIYFSYDVKMKEKGDIPEGYSVSREKKERFSLILESASTNQTSMYLCATTDSLNTEAFFGQGTRLTVV.